There are many counts of the clone carrying this TCR beta chain. The antigen is not known. V shed 1 base, J shed 7 bases, and the junction held 0 bases outside the gene matches. Germline CDR1 LGHNA, CDR2 YSLEER. CDR3 length: 13 residues. TCRdb reanalysed the multiplex PCR reads using MiXCR and keeps one entry per CDR3 protein. Here the sample spans about 140,000 distinct CDR3 sequences, about 33% being singletons. This specimen comes from a study of breast tumors, draining lymph nodes, adjacent tissues. Study-wide findings and caveats: Tumors had less TCR diversity than lymph nodes, more than nontumor tissue. Data only fit, rather than demonstrated, lymph node origin of most tumor T cells. Findings are consistent with lymph node origin and intratumoral expansion of most tumor T cells.

Breast cancer patients provided tissue from their axillary draining lymph nodes. The source is a female donor with breast cancer. Some clones in this sample may be carry-over from other donors' samples. The sample taken for sequencing was axillary lymph node tissue. This sequence joins TRBV4-3 and TRBJ1-2, with TRBD1 matching 10 bases. DNA of the CDR3: TGCGCCAGCAGCCAAGGACAGGGGGCTGGCTACACCTTC. This encodes CASSQGQGAGYTF.